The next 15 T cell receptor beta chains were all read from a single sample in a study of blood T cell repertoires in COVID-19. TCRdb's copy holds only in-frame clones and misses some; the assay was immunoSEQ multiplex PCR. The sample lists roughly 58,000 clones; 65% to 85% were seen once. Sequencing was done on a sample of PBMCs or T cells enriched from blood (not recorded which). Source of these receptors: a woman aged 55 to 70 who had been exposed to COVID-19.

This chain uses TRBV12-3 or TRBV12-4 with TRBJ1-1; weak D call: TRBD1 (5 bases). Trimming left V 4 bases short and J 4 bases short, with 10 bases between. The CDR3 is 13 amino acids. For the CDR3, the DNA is TGTGCCAGCAGTTCAGGGCTGAGCACTGAAGCTTTCTTT. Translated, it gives CASSSGLSTEAFF.

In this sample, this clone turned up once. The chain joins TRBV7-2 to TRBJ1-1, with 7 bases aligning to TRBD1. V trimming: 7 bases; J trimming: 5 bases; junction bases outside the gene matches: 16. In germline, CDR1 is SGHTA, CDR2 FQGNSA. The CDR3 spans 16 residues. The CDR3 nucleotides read TGTGCCAGCATCCCATTTGGGGGTCAGGGGGTGACTGAAGCTTTCTTT. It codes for CASIPFGGQGVTEAFF. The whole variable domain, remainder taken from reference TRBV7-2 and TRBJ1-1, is GAGVSQSPSNKVTEKGKDVELRCDPISGHTALYWYRQSLGQGLEFLIYFQGNSAPDKSGLPSDRFSAERTGGSVSTLTIQRTQQEDSAVYLCASIPFGGQGVTEAFFGQGTRLTVV.

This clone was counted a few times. The CDR3 DNA reads TGTGCCAGCAGCTCCGACAGCTTCTATGGCTACACCTTC. Translating gives CASSSDSFYGYTF. This chain uses TRBV7-8 with TRBJ1-2, with a tentative D call TRBD1 (5 bases). V was trimmed by 4 bases and J by 4 bases, leaving 10 bases between them. Germline V gene sequence: CDR1 SGHVS, CDR2 FQNEAQ. CDR3 length: 13 residues.

CDR3 DNA sequence: TGCGCCAGCAGCCAAGAAGTTAGCAGGGGGCGAAGTCGGGGCTACACCTTC. This encodes CASSQEVSRGRSRGYTF. The J gene is TRBJ1-2, the V gene TRBV4-3; 8 nucleotides line up with TRBD1. Germline V lookup: CDR1 LGHNA, CDR2 YSLEER. Trimming cost V 0 bases and J 8 bases; bases outside gene matches: 14. The CDR3 spans 17 residues.

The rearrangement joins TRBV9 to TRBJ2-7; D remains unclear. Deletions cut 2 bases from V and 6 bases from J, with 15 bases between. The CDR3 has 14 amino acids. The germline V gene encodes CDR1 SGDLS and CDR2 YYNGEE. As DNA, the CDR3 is TGTGCCAGCAGCGTCGGCGTAGCTTTGGGCGAGCAGTACTTC. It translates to CASSVGVALGEQYF.

CDR3 residues: CASSSLRGANEQFF. CDR3 in DNA: TGTGCCAGTAGTAGCCTTCGAGGAGCCAATGAGCAGTTCTTC. The chain carries TRBV19 and TRBJ2-1, with D unclear. Germline loops: CDR1 LNHDA, CDR2 SQIVND (reference sequence). The V gene lost 4 bases and the J gene lost 6 bases, with 13 bases spanning the gap. CDR3 length: 14 amino acids. The whole variable domain, filled in from reference TRBV19 and TRBJ2-1, reads DGGITQSPKYLFRKEGQNVTLSCEQNLNHDAMYWYRQDPGQGLRLIYYSQIVNDFQKGDIAEGYSVSREKKESFPLTVTSAQKNPTAFYLCASSSLRGANEQFFGPGTRLTVL.

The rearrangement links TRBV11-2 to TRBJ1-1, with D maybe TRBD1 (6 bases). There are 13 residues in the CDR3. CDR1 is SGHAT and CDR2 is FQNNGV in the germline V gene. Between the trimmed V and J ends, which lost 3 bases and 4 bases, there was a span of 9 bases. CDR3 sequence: CASSLGGPTEAFF. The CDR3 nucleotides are TGTGCCAGCAGCTTGGGGGGGCCCACTGAAGCTTTCTTT.

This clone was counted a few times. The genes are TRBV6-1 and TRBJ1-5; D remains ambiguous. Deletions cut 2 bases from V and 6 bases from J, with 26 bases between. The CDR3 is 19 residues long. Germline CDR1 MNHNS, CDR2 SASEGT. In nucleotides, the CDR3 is TGTGCCAGCAGTGAACCCCGGACGAGAAACCGCGGGCAAGGTCAGCCCCAGCATTTT. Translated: CASSEPRTRNRGQGQPQHF.

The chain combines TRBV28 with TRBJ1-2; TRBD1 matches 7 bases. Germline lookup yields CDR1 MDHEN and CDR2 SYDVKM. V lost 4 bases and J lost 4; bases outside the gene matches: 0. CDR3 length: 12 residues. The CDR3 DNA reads TGTGCCAGCAGTTACAGGGGCTATGGCTACACCTTC. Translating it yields CASSYRGYGYTF.

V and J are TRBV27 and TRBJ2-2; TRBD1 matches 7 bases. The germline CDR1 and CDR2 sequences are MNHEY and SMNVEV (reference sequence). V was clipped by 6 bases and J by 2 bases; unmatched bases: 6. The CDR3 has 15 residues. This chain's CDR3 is CASRRGQTNTGELFF. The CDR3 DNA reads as TGTGCCAGCAGAAGGGGACAGACTAACACCGGGGAGCTGTTTTTT.

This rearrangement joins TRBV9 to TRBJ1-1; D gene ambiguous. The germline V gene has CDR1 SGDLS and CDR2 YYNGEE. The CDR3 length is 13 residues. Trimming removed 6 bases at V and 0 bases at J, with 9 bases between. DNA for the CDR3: TGTGCCAGCACGAGGCGCTTGAACACTGAAGCTTTCTTT. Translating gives CASTRRLNTEAFF.

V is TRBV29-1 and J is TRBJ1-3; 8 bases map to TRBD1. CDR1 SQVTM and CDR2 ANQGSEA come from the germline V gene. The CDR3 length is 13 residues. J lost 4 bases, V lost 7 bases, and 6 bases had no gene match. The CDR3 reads CSAVRTGGNTIYF. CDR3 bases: TGCAGCGCGGTGAGGACAGGGGGAAACACCATATATTTT. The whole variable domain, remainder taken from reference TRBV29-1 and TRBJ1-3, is SAVISQKPSRDICQRGTSLTIQCQVDSQVTMMFWYRQQPGQSLTLIATANQGSEATYESGFVIDKFPISRPNLTFSTLTVSNMSPEDSSIYLCSAVRTGGNTIYFGEGSWLTVV.

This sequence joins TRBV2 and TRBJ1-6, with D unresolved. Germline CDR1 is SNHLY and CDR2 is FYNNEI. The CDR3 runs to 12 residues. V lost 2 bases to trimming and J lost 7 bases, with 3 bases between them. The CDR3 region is CASSELNSPLHF. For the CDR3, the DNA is TGTGCCAGCAGTGAACTGAATTCACCCCTCCACTTT.

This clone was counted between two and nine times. CDR3 bases: TGTGCCAGCAGCTTGGGGGACAGGGACACTGAAGCTTTCTTT. It codes for CASSLGDRDTEAFF. V is TRBV5-8 and J is TRBJ1-1; 9 bases fit TRBD1. The CDR3 runs 14 residues. V was pared by 0 bases and J by 3 bases, with 0 bases of the junction left unmatched. Per the germline V gene, CDR1 is SGHTS and CDR2 is YDEGEE.

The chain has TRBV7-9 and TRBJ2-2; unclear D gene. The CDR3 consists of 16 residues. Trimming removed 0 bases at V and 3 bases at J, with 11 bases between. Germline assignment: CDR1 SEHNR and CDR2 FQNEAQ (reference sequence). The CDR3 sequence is CASSLARPQDTGELFF. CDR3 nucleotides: TGTGCCAGCAGCTTAGCTAGACCCCAGGACACCGGGGAGCTGTTTTTT. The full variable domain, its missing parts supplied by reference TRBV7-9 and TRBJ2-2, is DTGVSQNPRHKITKRGQNVTFRCDPISEHNRLYWYRQTLGQGPEFLTYFQNEAQLEKSRLLSDRFSAERPKGSFSTLEIQRTEQGDSAMYLCASSLARPQDTGELFFGEGSRLTVL.